This is a list of T cell receptor beta chains from one sample in a study of OX40 agonist ivuxolimab in advanced cancers. Libraries were prepared by immunoSEQ multiplex PCR; TCRdb keeps only in-frame clonotypes and omits some of them. The sample has nearly 50,000 clones; 70% to 90% are singletons. This specimen was CD4+ or CD8+ T cells sorted from blood, taken in a trial of the OX40 agonist ivuxolimab. The receptors derive from an adult with an advanced solid tumor such as melanoma, head and neck, liver or kidney cancer. Each CDR3 is given with its conserved first and last residue. A row's size may be missing; if present it is once, few, many or a size class.

clone_size: .
v_call: TRBV4-3
j_call: TRBJ1-5
cdr3_aa: CASSLSSLSNQPQHF

clone_size: .
v_call: TRBV2
j_call: TRBJ2-3
cdr3_aa: CASRAKTGGGTDTQYF

clone_size: once
v_call: TRBV4-1
j_call: TRBJ2-3
cdr3_aa: CASSRSTDTQYF

clone_size: .
v_call: TRBV2
j_call: TRBJ2-3
cdr3_aa: CASSEFQLSTDTQYF

clone_size: few
v_call: TRBV5-4
j_call: TRBJ1-2
cdr3_aa: CASSRVGANYGYTF

clone_size: .
v_call: TRBV7-2
j_call: TRBJ2-2
cdr3_aa: CASSPRLTGELFF

clone_size: .
v_call: TRBV6-1
j_call: TRBJ2-7
cdr3_aa: CASSDPASSYEQYF

clone_size: once
v_call: TRBV21-1
j_call: TRBJ2-5
cdr3_aa: CASSKEGTSGGQETQYF

clone_size: .
v_call: TRBV29-1
j_call: TRBJ2-3
cdr3_aa: CSVDKSVDTQYF

clone_size: .
v_call: TRBV30
j_call: TRBJ1-4
cdr3_aa: CAWRKQGAAEKLFF

clone_size: .
v_call: TRBV5-5
j_call: TRBJ2-7
cdr3_aa: CASSFESGTSRYYEQYF

clone_size: .
v_call: TRBV19
j_call: TRBJ1-5
cdr3_aa: CASSIWQNSNQPQHF

clone_size: .
v_call: TRBV7-9
j_call: TRBJ2-3
cdr3_aa: CAQEDRGGFTDTQYF

clone_size: .
v_call: TRBV7-8
j_call: TRBJ2-1
cdr3_aa: CASSLAAGTSGRNEQFF

clone_size: .
v_call: TRBV18
j_call: TRBJ1-1
cdr3_aa: CASSPAGFTEAFF

clone_size: .
v_call: TRBV30
j_call: TRBJ2-7
cdr3_aa: CAWSRGTVEQYF

clone_size: .
v_call: TRBV5-5
j_call: TRBJ2-7
cdr3_aa: CASSLGWLSYEQYF

clone_size: .
v_call: TRBV14
j_call: TRBJ1-3
cdr3_aa: CASSQENLSGNTIYF

clone_size: once
v_call: TRBV7-2
j_call: TRBJ2-3
cdr3_aa: CASSRLGGADTQYF

clone_size: once
v_call: TRBV19
j_call: TRBJ2-2
cdr3_aa: CASSSTGGGGELFF

clone_size: .
v_call: TRBV7-3
j_call: TRBJ2-1
cdr3_aa: CASSSLLSGGWLNEQFF

clone_size: .
v_call: TRBV19
j_call: TRBJ2-3
cdr3_aa: CASSKPSGGTDTQYF

clone_size: .
v_call: TRBV19
j_call: TRBJ1-2
cdr3_aa: CASTPPDRDSGYTF

clone_size: few
v_call: TRBV18
j_call: TRBJ1-1
cdr3_aa: CASSPRTGGSRTEAFF

clone_size: .
v_call: TRBV29-1
j_call: TRBJ2-3
cdr3_aa: CSASGLSTDTQYF

clone_size: .
v_call: TRBV5-4
j_call: TRBJ1-1
cdr3_aa: CASSPGTGGVEDTEAFF

clone_size: .
v_call: TRBV18
j_call: TRBJ2-5
cdr3_aa: CASSLDRARETQYF

clone_size: .
v_call: TRBV5-1
j_call: TRBJ2-3
cdr3_aa: CASSLAGTGIDTQYF

clone_size: .
v_call: TRBV5-1
j_call: TRBJ2-5
cdr3_aa: CASSLGLAGGLSSETQYF

clone_size: .
v_call: TRBV7-2
j_call: TRBJ2-2
cdr3_aa: CASRLGQGAAGELFF

clone_size: .
v_call: TRBV18
j_call: TRBJ2-6
cdr3_aa: CASSPPFGTGSSGANVLTF

clone_size: .
v_call: TRBV5-1
j_call: TRBJ2-3
cdr3_aa: CASSLFTAPDTQYF

clone_size: .
v_call: TRBV7-2
j_call: TRBJ1-2
cdr3_aa: CASSPLWTGTYGYTF

clone_size: .
v_call: TRBV7-6
j_call: TRBJ2-5
cdr3_aa: CASSRGLADSQETQYF

clone_size: .
v_call: TRBV10-1
j_call: TRBJ1-3
cdr3_aa: CASSESPGNTIYF

clone_size: .
v_call: TRBV5-1
j_call: TRBJ1-2
cdr3_aa: CASSLGRLPRANYGYTF

clone_size: .
v_call: TRBV4-1
j_call: TRBJ1-2
cdr3_aa: CASSQDLITGANYGYTF

clone_size: .
v_call: TRBV2
j_call: TRBJ2-1
cdr3_aa: CASLHPFYNEQFF